This T cell receptor (beta chain) was profiled in a study of blood T cell repertoires in COVID-19. This clone was counted only a few times. Assay used: immunoSEQ multiplex PCR; TCRdb lists only in-frame clones, some missing. The table includes hundreds of thousands of clones, 80% to 90% detected once. The length of the CDR3 is 15 residues. Unmatched junction bases numbered 11, after V lost 7 bases and J lost 6 bases. CDR1 and CDR2 (germline): MNHEY, SVGAGI. The chain uses TRBV6-5 and TRBJ2-3; 9 positions match TRBD2. The sequence was obtained from a man aged 25-45 years who had recovered from COVID-19. Sequences were obtained from PBMCs or T cells enriched from blood (not recorded which). CDR3: CASTKAGGEPDTQYF. CDR3 DNA: TGTGCCAGCACCAAGGCGGGGGGGGAGCCGGATACGCAGTATTTT.